The entry below describes one T cell receptor (beta chain). Its cognate antigen is unknown. Some clones are missing from TCRdb's copy, which holds only in-frame ones; the method was immunoSEQ multiplex PCR. The table has about 130,000 clones, 70% to 90% seen once. About 2 micrograms of genomic DNA, which was extracted from cryopreserved PBMCs, served as the material used for the TCR beta libraries. This sample was included in a study of cytotoxic CD8 clonotypes in ibrutinib-treated CLL. The overall study: Recorded responses included around 25 partial and 2 complete; following median about 70 months, approximately 15 stayed remitted and around 12 progressed. Points from the study as a whole: Clonality showed a rise at ibrutinib response that reversed toward baseline at progression. Under treatment, the uncommon public clonotypes either contracted or remained stable.

The germline V gene has CDR1 MGHDK and CDR2 SYGVNS. The CDR3 length is 15 residues. V was cut by 3 bases and J by 3 bases, with 14 bases left in between. The starting material was PBMCs, obtained after 24 months of ibrutinib treatment. This sequence originates from a human donor with chronic lymphocytic leukemia. The J gene is TRBJ1-2, the V gene TRBV25-1, with D tentatively TRBD1 (5 bases). The CDR3 sequence: CASSDPRGAHYGYTF. The CDR3 DNA is TGTGCCAGCAGTGATCCGAGGGGCGCCCACTATGGCTACACCTTC.